This TCR beta chain was profiled in a study of blood T cell repertoires in COVID-19. Study at large: COVID-19 samples collected from the United States, Italy and Spain covered acute and convalescent phases. Nucleic acid was either cDNA or gDNA, and it came from T cells, B-cell-depleted T cells, or PBMCs.

Some clones are missing from TCRdb's copy, which holds only in-frame ones; the method was immunoSEQ multiplex PCR. The sample holds hundreds of thousands of clones; over 75% are singletons and the top ten take roughly 1.1%. Participants' own reports of clinical history determined their cohort assignment. In Cohort 3, a recovered donor had either two negative PCRs, clearance, or symptom resolution. This TCR was recovered from a man aged 25 to 45 who had recovered from COVID-19. The sample taken for sequencing was PBMCs or T cells enriched from blood (not recorded which).

The DNA of the CDR3 is TGTGCCAGCCGAGCTCCAAAAGTGAACACTGAAGCTTTCTTT. As protein: CASRAPKVNTEAFF. The rearrangement joins TRBV2 to TRBJ1-1; no clear D gene. Germline values: CDR1 SNHLY, CDR2 FYNNEI. V shed 8 bases and J shed 0 bases, with 13 bases lying between them. The CDR3 is 14 amino acids.